This T cell receptor beta chain was identified in a study of blood T cell repertoires in COVID-19. Across the study: Samples representing acute and convalescent COVID-19 were sourced from the United States, Italy and Spain. The cDNA or gDNA used as material had been derived from T cells, B-cell-depleted T cells, or PBMCs.

The table came from immunoSEQ multiplex PCR; TCRdb's copy has only in-frame clones and leaves some out. Of around 280,000 clones listed, more than 75% were seen once; the top ten hold around 1.2%. The CDR3 has 14 residues. The germline V and J ends were trimmed by 2 bases and 9 bases, with 12 bases remaining between them. Germline CDR1 SGDLS, CDR2 YYNGEE. The sample comprised peripheral blood. The chain recombines TRBV9 with TRBJ1-6; D is undetermined. The TCR sequence derives from a man aged 70 or older with acute or convalescent COVID-19. The DNA of the CDR3 is TGTGCCAGCAGCGTGGGCTGGGAGAGTTCACCCCTCCACTTT. This translates into CASSVGWESSPLHF.